This record concerns one T cell receptor (beta chain) sequence. Its specificity is not known. The sample is drawn from a study of OX40 agonist ivuxolimab in advanced cancers. Unmatched junction bases numbered 5, after V lost 8 bases and J lost 0 bases. This CDR3 comprises 15 residues. The germline CDR1 and CDR2 sequences are ENHRY and SYGVKD. Whole-study findings and limits: In the 0.1-3.0 mg/kg groups, partial responders showed among the lowest expansion.

The data were produced by immunoSEQ multiplex PCR, yet TCRdb's version contains in-frame clones alone and is incomplete. The sample contains thousands of clones, 79% of which appear only once. The V and J genes are TRBV10-3 and TRBJ2-2, with TRBD1 matching 8 bases. This clonotype was sampled from an adult with an advanced solid tumor such as melanoma, head and neck, liver or kidney cancer. The material sequenced was CD4+ or CD8+ T cells sorted from blood, taken in a trial of the OX40 agonist ivuxolimab. The CDR3 region has the DNA TGTGCCATCCGGACAGGGTACGCGAACACCGGGGAGCTGTTTTTT. It codes for CAIRTGYANTGELFF.